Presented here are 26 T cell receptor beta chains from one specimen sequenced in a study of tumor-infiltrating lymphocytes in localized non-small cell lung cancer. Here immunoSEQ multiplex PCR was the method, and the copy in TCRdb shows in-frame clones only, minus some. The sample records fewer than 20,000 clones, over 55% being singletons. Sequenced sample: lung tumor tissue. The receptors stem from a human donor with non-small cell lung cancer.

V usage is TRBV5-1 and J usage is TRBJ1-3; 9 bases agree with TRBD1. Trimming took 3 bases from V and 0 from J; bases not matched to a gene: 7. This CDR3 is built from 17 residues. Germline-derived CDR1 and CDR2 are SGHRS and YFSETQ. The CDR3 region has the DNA TGCGCCAGCAGCTACCAAACAGGGGGCCGCTCTGGAAACACCATATATTTT. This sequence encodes CASSYQTGGRSGNTIYF.

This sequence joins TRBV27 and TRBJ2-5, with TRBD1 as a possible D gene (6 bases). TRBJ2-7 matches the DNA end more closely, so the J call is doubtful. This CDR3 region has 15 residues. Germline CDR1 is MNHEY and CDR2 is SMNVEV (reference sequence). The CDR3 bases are TGTGCCAGCAGTTTGGGGGCCCCAACGACCTACGAGCAGTACTTC. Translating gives CASSLGAPTTYEQYF.

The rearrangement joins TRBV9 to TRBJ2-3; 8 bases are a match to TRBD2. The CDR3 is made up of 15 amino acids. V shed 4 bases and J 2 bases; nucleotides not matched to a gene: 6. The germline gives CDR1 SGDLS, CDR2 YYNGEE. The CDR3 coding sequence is TGTGCCAGCAGCCCCGCGCGGGGGGCCACAGATACGCAGTATTTT. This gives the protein CASSPARGATDTQYF.

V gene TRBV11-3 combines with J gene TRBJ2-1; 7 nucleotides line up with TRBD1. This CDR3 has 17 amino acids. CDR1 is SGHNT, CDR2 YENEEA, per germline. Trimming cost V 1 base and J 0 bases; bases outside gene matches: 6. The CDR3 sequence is CASSLGLTGSSYNEQFF. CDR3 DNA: TGTGCCAGCAGCTTAGGGCTGACAGGGAGCTCCTACAATGAGCAGTTCTTC.

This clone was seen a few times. This CDR3 is CASQVTSGETQYF. DNA for the CDR3: TGTGCCTCCCAAGTCACTAGCGGAGAGACCCAGTACTTC. This chain connects TRBV19 to TRBJ2-5; 8 positions match TRBD2. The CDR3 spans 13 residues. Germline CDR1 and CDR2: LNHDA and SQIVND (reference sequence). V shed 11 bases, J shed 4 bases, and the junction held 9 bases outside the gene matches. Full variable domain (rest looked up from reference TRBV19 and TRBJ2-5): DGGITQSPKYLFRKEGQNVTLSCEQNLNHDAMYWYRQDPGQGLRLIYYSQIVNDFQKGDIAEGYSVSREKKESFPLTVTSAQKNPTAFYLCASQVTSGETQYFGPGTRLLVL.

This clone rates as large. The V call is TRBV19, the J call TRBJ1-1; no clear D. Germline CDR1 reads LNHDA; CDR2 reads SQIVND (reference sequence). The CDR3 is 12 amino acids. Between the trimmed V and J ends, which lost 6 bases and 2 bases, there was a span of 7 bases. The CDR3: CASSNRNTEAFF. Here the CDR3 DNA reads TGTGCCAGTAGCAACAGAAACACTGAAGCTTTCTTT.

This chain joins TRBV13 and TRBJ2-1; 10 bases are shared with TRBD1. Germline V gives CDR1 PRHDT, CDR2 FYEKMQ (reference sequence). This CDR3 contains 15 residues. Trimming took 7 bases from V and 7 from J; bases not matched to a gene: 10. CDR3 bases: TGTGCCAGCACCCTAAGGGACAGGGGTACGAATGAGCAGTTCTTC. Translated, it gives CASTLRDRGTNEQFF.

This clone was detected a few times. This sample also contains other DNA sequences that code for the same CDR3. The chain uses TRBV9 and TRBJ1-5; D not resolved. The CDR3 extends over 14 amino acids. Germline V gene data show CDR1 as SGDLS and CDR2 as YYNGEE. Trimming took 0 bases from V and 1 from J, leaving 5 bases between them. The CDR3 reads CASSVGNSNQPQHF. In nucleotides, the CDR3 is TGTGCCAGCAGCGTAGGGAACAGCAATCAGCCCCAGCATTTT.

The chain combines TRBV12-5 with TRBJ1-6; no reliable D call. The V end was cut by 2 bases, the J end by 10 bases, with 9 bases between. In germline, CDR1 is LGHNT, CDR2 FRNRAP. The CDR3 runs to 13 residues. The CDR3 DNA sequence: TGTGCTAGTGGTTTGAGGACGGGATCACCCCTCCACTTT. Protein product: CASGLRTGSPLHF.

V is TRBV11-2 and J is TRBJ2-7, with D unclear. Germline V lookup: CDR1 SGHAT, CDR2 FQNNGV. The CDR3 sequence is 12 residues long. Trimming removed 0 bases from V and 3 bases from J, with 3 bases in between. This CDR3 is CASSLDGYEQYF. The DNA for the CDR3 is TGTGCCAGCAGCTTAGACGGCTACGAGCAGTACTTC.

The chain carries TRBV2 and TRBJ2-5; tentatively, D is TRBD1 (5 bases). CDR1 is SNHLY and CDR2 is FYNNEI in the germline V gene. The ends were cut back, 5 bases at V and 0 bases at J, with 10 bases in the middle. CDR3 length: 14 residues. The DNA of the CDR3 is TGTGCCAGCAGTCAAGACAGTTACCAAGAGACCCAGTACTTC. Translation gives CASSQDSYQETQYF.

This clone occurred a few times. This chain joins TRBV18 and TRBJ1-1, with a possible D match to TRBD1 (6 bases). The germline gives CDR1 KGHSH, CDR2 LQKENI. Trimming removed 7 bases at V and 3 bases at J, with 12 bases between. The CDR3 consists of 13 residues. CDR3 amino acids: CASLRDIDTEAFF. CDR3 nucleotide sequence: TGTGCCAGCTTAAGGGACATTGACACTGAAGCTTTCTTT. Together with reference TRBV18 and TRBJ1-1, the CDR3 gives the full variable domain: NAGVMQNPRHLVRRRGQEARLRCSPMKGHSHVYWYRQLPEEGLKFMVYLQKENIIDESGMPKERFSAEFPKEGPSILRIQQVVRGDSAAYFCASLRDIDTEAFFGQGTRLTVV.

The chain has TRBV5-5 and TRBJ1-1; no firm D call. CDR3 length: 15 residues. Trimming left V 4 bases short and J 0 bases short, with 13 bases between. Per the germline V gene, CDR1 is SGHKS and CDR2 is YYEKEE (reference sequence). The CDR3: CASSPMGSLNTEAFF. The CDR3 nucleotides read TGTGCCAGCAGCCCAATGGGCAGCCTGAACACTGAAGCTTTCTTT.

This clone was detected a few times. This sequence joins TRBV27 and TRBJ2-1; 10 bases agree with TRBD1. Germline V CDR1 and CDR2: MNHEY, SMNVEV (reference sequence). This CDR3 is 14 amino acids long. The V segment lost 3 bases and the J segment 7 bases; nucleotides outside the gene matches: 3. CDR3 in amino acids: CASSLTGGLNEQFF. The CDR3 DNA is TGTGCCAGCAGTTTGACAGGGGGCTTAAATGAGCAGTTCTTC.

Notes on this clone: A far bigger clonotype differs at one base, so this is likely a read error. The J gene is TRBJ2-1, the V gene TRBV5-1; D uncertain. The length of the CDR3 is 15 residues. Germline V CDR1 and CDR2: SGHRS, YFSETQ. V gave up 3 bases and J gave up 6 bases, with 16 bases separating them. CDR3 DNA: TGCGCCAGCAGCTCCAGACCCAACCTGGGCAATGAGCAGTTCTTC. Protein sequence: CASSSRPNLGNEQFF.

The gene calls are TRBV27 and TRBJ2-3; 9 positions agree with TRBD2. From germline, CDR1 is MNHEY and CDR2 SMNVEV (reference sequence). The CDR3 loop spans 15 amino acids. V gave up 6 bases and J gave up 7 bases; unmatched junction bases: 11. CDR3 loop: CASSFGREGLNTQYF. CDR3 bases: TGTGCCAGCAGCTTCGGGCGGGAGGGATTGAATACGCAGTATTTT.

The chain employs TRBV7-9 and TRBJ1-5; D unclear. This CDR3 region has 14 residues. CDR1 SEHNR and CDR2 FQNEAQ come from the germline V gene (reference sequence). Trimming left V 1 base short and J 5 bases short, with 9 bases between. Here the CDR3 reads CASSLVGLDQPQHF. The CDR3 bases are TGTGCCAGCAGCTTAGTTGGCTTAGATCAGCCCCAGCATTTT.

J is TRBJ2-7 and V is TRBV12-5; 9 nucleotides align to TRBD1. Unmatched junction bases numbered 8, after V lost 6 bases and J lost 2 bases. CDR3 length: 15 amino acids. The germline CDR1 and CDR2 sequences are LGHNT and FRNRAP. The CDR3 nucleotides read TGTGCTAGTGGCCCCTGGACAGGGGAGGCCTACGAGCAGTACTTC. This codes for CASGPWTGEAYEQYF.

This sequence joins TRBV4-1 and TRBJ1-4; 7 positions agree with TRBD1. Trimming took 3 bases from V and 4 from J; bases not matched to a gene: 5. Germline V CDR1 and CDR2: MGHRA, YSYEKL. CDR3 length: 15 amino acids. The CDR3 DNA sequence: TGCGCCAGCAGCCAGATGGGACAGAATAATGAAAAACTGTTTTTT. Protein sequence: CASSQMGQNNEKLFF.

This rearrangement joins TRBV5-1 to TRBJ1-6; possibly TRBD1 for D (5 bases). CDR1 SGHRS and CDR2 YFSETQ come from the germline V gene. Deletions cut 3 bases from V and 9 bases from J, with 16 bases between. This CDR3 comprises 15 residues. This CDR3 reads CASSSGGALLSPLHF. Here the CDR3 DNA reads TGCGCCAGCAGCTCCGGAGGGGCGCTACTTTCACCCCTCCACTTT.

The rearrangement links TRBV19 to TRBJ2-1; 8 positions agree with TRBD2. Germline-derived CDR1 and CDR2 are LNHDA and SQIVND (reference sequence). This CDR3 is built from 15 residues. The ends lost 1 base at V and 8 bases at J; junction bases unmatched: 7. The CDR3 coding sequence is TGTGCCAGTAGTATAGTCGGGGGGGCCTTTGATGAGCAGTTCTTC. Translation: CASSIVGGAFDEQFF.

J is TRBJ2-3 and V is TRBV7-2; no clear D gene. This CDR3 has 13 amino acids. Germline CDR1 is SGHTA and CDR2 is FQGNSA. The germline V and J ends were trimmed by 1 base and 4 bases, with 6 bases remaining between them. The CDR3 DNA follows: TGTGCCAGCAGCTTAGAGGTTTCAGATACGCAGTATTTT. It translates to CASSLEVSDTQYF.

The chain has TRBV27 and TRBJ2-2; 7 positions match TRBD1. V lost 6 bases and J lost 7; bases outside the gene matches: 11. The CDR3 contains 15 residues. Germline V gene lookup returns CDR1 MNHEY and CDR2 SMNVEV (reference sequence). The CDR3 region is CASSPQGWLGGELFF. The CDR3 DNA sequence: TGTGCCAGCAGCCCACAGGGGTGGCTGGGCGGGGAGCTGTTTTTT.

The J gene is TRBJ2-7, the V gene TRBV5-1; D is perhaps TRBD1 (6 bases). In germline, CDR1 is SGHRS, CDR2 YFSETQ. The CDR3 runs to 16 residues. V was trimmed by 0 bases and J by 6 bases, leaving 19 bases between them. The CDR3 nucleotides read TGCGCCAGCAGCTTGGCCCCAGGGGCTACCTCTGTCGAGCAGTACTTC. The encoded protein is CASSLAPGATSVEQYF.

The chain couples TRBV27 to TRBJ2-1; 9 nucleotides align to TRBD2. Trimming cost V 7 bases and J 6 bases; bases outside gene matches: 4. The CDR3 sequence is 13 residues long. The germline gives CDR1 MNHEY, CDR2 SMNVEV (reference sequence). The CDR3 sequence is CASKQTSGNEQFF. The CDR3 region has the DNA TGTGCCAGCAAACAGACTAGCGGCAATGAGCAGTTCTTC.

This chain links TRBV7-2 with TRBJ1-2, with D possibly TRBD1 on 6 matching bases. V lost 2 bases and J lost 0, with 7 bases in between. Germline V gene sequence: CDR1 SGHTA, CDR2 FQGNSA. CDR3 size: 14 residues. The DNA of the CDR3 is TGTGCCAGCAGCTTAAAGGGGGCTAACTATGGCTACACCTTC. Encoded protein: CASSLKGANYGYTF.